One T cell receptor beta chain is described in this entry. Its antigen is unidentified. This sample is drawn from a study of T cell responses to AZD1222 COVID-19 vaccine. Trimming removed 8 bases from V and 2 bases from J, with 12 bases in between. Germline-derived CDR1 and CDR2 are GTSNPN and SVGIG (reference sequence). The CDR3 contains 12 residues. Data came from immunoSEQ multiplex PCR; TCRdb stores just in-frame clones and leaves some out. Of 65,000 to 80,000 clones listed, around 89% are singletons. The study, taken as a whole, reports: Clonal diversity was possibly underestimated, and the donors were mostly white British, with more females. The study found Spike-specific TCR breadth and depth rose after two AZD1222 doses.

The material sequenced was peripheral blood, taken 28 days after the second dose of the MenACWY control vaccine. The TCR sequence derives from an adult who received the MenACWY meningococcal vaccine as a control. V is TRBV30 and J is TRBJ1-2; D possibly corresponds to TRBD1 (5 bases). As DNA, the CDR3 is TGTGCCATTTCCGGGGCCAACTATGGCTACACCTTC. It encodes CAISGANYGYTF.